This entry lists 28 T cell receptor beta chains sequenced from one sample in a study of T cells expressing NK-cell markers. TCRdb reprocessed the 5' RACE reads and reports one entry per CDR3 protein, with no DNA. The sample data list 500,000 to 700,000 distinct CDR3 sequences. What was sequenced was blood T cells: a sorted CD56 or NKG2C T cell subset, CD4+ or CD8+ T cells, or bulk PBMC T cells (not recorded which). Every receptor here comes from a man younger than 35 in good health.

V and J are TRBV6-5 and TRBJ1-1; the D call of TRBD1 rests on TCRdb alone, since no DNA is present to check it. Germline CDR1 MNHEY, CDR2 SVGAGI. There are 12 residues in the CDR3. The CDR3 here is CASIGPGNQGFF.

This rearrangement joins TRBV20-1 to TRBJ1-5; the TCRdb D gene call, TRBD1, has no DNA to confirm it. Germline CDR1 and CDR2: DFQATT and SNEGSKA (reference sequence). The CDR3 extends over 16 amino acids. The CDR3 here is CSARDSRTMSNQPQHF.

The gene calls are TRBV9 and TRBJ2-6; TCRdb designates TRBD1, a call that cannot be tested without DNA. Germline CDR1 SGDLS, CDR2 YYNGEE. This CDR3 contains 17 residues. Here the CDR3 reads CASMGRQGFSGANVLTF.

The chain links TRBV15 to TRBJ2-2; TCRdb's D gene call, TRBD1, goes unchecked for lack of DNA. The CDR3 spans 16 residues. Germline CDR1 reads LNHNV; CDR2 reads YYDKDF (reference sequence). The CDR3 sequence is CATSRDRAGVTGELFF.

This sequence joins TRBV24-1 and TRBJ2-1; TCRdb calls TRBD1, which cannot be checked without DNA. CDR3 length: 13 residues. Germline CDR1 KGHDR, CDR2 SFDVKD. CDR3 sequence: CATSDRVISEQFF.

The chain carries TRBV7-9 and TRBJ2-7; TCRdb selects TRBD2, and the lack of DNA leaves this call unchecked. This CDR3 has 15 amino acids. Germline V CDR1 and CDR2: SEHNR, FQNEAQ (reference sequence). The CDR3 spells CASSLVGSGSHEQYF.

The CDR3 is CASRVSENNEQFF. V is TRBV6-2 or TRBV6-3 and J is TRBJ2-1. Germline V gene lookup returns CDR1 MNHEY and CDR2 SVGEGT. The CDR3 consists of 13 residues.

The chain combines TRBV5-1 with TRBJ2-1. CDR3 length equals 14 residues. Germline V gene lookup returns CDR1 SGHRS and CDR2 YFSETQ. Here the CDR3 reads CASSLETVGNEQFF.

CDR3 sequence reads: CASSRTGTPTGELFF. This chain uses TRBV5-1 with TRBJ2-2; TCRdb lists TRBD1, though no DNA is available to test this call. This CDR3 has 15 residues. The germline V gene has CDR1 SGHRS and CDR2 YFSETQ.

The chain combines TRBV7-2 with TRBJ1-5. This CDR3 has 12 residues. CDR1 is SGHTA and CDR2 is FQGNSA in the germline V gene. The chain's CDR3 is CASSVYNQPQHF.

The chain combines TRBV6-2 or TRBV6-3 with TRBJ2-5; the D call of TRBD2 rests on TCRdb alone, since no DNA is present to check it. Germline V gene lookup returns CDR1 MNHEY and CDR2 SVGEGT. The CDR3 sequence is 17 residues long. This CDR3 reads CASSSSSQREGQETQYF.

The chain joins TRBV15 to TRBJ2-1; TCRdb calls TRBD2, which cannot be checked without DNA. The CDR3 has 15 amino acids. Germline values: CDR1 LNHNV, CDR2 YYDKDF (reference sequence). The CDR3 loop reads CATSRDRGQFNEQFF.

The chain joins TRBV28 to TRBJ2-3; TCRdb's assignment of TRBD2 cannot be checked, as there is no DNA. The CDR3 is 19 amino acids. CDR1 and CDR2 from the germline V gene are MDHEN and SYDVKM. CDR3 protein: CASGGNPGLAGVSTDTQYF.

V is TRBV24-1 and J is TRBJ1-2; TCRdb's D gene call, TRBD1, goes unchecked for lack of DNA. CDR1 and CDR2 (germline): KGHDR, SFDVKD. The CDR3 spans 16 residues. The CDR3 sequence: CATSDSAGIPGYGYTF.

This chain's CDR3 is CASSLARGRSTEAFF. The V gene is TRBV5-6, the J gene TRBJ1-1. Germline CDR1 reads SGHDT; CDR2 reads YYEEEE. This CDR3 has 15 residues. Full variable domain (remainder filled in from reference TRBV5-6 and TRBJ1-1): DAGVTQSPTHLIKTRGQQVTLRCSPKSGHDTVSWYQQALGQGPQFIFQYYEEEERQRGNFPDRFSGHQFPNYSSELNVNALLLGDSALYLCASSLARGRSTEAFFGQGTRLTVV.

CDR3 sequence: CASNAGNNEQFF. The chain carries TRBV6-5 and TRBJ2-1. Germline-derived CDR1 and CDR2 are MNHEY and SVGAGI. The CDR3 loop spans 12 amino acids.

This rearrangement joins TRBV4-1 to TRBJ2-7; TCRdb lists TRBD2, though no DNA is available to test this call. This CDR3 has 15 amino acids. Germline V gene lookup returns CDR1 MGHRA and CDR2 YSYEKL. CDR3 sequence reads: CASSQVLAEAYEQYF.

CDR3 sequence reads: CASSPTLGNTIYF. The chain links TRBV12-3 or TRBV12-4 to TRBJ1-3. The CDR3 is made up of 13 amino acids.

The chain joins TRBV4-2 to TRBJ2-1; TCRdb returns TRBD2, unconfirmable since there is no DNA. CDR3 size: 16 residues. CDR1 is LGHNA, CDR2 YNFKEQ, per germline. The CDR3 reads CASSQSGLAARGEQFF.

The V and J genes are TRBV20-1 and TRBJ2-1; TCRdb gives TRBD2 as the D gene, but with no DNA this cannot be confirmed. Germline V gene data show CDR1 as DFQATT and CDR2 as SNEGSKA (reference sequence). The CDR3 contains 14 residues. CDR3 loop: CSARQPRGMDEQFF.

This rearrangement joins TRBV12-3 or TRBV12-4 to TRBJ2-4; absent DNA, TCRdb's TRBD1 call cannot be checked. CDR3 length: 14 amino acids. The CDR3 sequence: CASSFSGVEDIQYF.

The chain recombines TRBV5-1 with TRBJ1-1; TCRdb's D call of TRBD1 is untestable without DNA. Germline CDR1 reads SGHRS; CDR2 reads YFSETQ. This CDR3 spans 17 amino acids. The chain's CDR3 is CASSLEGAGSGFTEAFF.

The chain carries TRBV27 and TRBJ2-1. CDR3 size: 15 residues. Germline V gives CDR1 MNHEY, CDR2 SMNVEV (reference sequence). This CDR3 is CASSLISDLSNEQFF.

The V and J genes are TRBV11-2 and TRBJ2-2. From germline, CDR1 is SGHAT and CDR2 FQNNGV. The CDR3 spans 17 residues. This chain's CDR3 is CASSFLGYGANTGELFF. The entire variable domain, with the rest obtained from reference TRBV11-2 and TRBJ2-2, is as follows: EAGVAQSPRYKIIEKRQSVAFWCNPISGHATLYWYQQILGQGPKLLIQFQNNGVVDDSQLPKDRFSAERLKGVDSTLKIQPAKLEDSAVYLCASSFLGYGANTGELFFGEGSRLTVL.

The chain joins TRBV6-1 to TRBJ2-5. Germline CDR1 and CDR2: MNHNS and SASEGT. This CDR3 has 13 amino acids. CDR3 loop: CASSESGPETQYF.

This chain links TRBV11-2 with TRBJ2-5; the D gene TCRdb calls, TRBD2, cannot be checked with no DNA. Per germline, CDR1 SGHAT and CDR2 FQNNGV. The CDR3 has 17 amino acids. CDR3 sequence reads: CASSSQEGLARQETQYF.

V and J are TRBV12-3 or TRBV12-4 and TRBJ2-1; without DNA, the TCRdb call of TRBD2 cannot be checked. CDR3 length: 18 residues. The CDR3 protein is CASIPGLAGGPLGNEQFF.

V and J are TRBV11-2 and TRBJ2-1; TCRdb's D gene call, TRBD1, goes unchecked for lack of DNA. CDR1 is SGHAT, CDR2 FQNNGV, per germline. This CDR3 comprises 17 residues. CDR3 amino acids: CASSRLRQGDSYNEQFF.